A single sample gave rise to the 7 T cell receptor beta chains below, sequenced in a study of blood T cell repertoires in COVID-19. Generated by immunoSEQ multiplex PCR, the TCRdb table keeps only in-frame clones and is missing some. The sample includes about 210,000 clones, approximately 78% of them seen just once. Material: peripheral blood. Every receptor here comes from a woman aged 70 to 79 with COVID-19, enrolled during active disease.

This rearrangement joins TRBV5-1 to TRBJ1-2; 9 nucleotides match TRBD1. The V and J ends lost 4 bases and 5 bases, in that order; junction bases with no gene match: 6. The CDR3 runs to 14 residues. Per germline, CDR1 SGHRS and CDR2 YFSETQ. The CDR3 nucleotides read TGCGCCAGCAGCCATTCCGGACAGGGGTATGGCTACACCTTC. It encodes CASSHSGQGYGYTF.

J is TRBJ1-3 and V is TRBV7-6, with 10 bases identical to TRBD1. The junction had 5 bases not matched to a gene; V was cut back by 0 bases and J by 0 bases. This CDR3 spans 18 amino acids. Per the germline V gene, CDR1 is SGHVS and CDR2 is FNYEAQ. CDR3 sequence: CASSLAWDRGNSGNTIYF. In nucleotides, the CDR3 is TGTGCCAGCAGCTTAGCGTGGGACAGGGGAAACTCTGGAAACACCATATATTTT.

CDR3 bases: TGTGCCAGCAGTGAAGTCGTAATACTTAACTATGGCTACACCTTC. It yields the protein CASSEVVILNYGYTF. This chain connects TRBV2 to TRBJ1-2; no clear D gene. This CDR3 spans 15 amino acids. V was cut by 1 base and J by 1 base, with 10 bases left in between. The germline V gene encodes CDR1 SNHLY and CDR2 FYNNEI.

The chain joins TRBV7-9 to TRBJ2-3, with TRBD1 identical over 10 bases. The CDR3 sequence is 15 residues long. CDR1 and CDR2 (germline): SEHNR, FQNEAQ (reference sequence). The ends lost 5 bases at V and 2 bases at J; junction bases unmatched: 4. This chain's CDR3 is CASSVGQGVTDTQYF. CDR3 in DNA: TGTGCCAGCAGCGTCGGACAGGGGGTCACAGATACGCAGTATTTT. Based on the CDR3 plus reference TRBV7-9 and TRBJ2-3, the full variable domain is DTGVSQNPRHKITKRGQNVTFRCDPISEHNRLYWYRQTLGQGPEFLTYFQNEAQLEKSRLLSDRFSAERPKGSFSTLEIQRTEQGDSAMYLCASSVGQGVTDTQYFGPGTRLTVL.

V and J are TRBV3-1 (or the pseudogene TRBV3-2) and TRBJ1-5; 9 bases are a match to TRBD1. The CDR3 has 15 residues. CDR1 and CDR2 from the germline V gene are LGHDT and YNNKEL (reference sequence). J was trimmed by 4 bases and V by 4 bases; bases with no gene match: 5. CDR3 in amino acids: CASSRDREINQPQHF. For the CDR3, the DNA is TGTGCCAGCAGCCGGGACAGGGAGATTAATCAGCCCCAGCATTTT.

This clone was seen only once. The genes are TRBV5-1 and TRBJ2-3, with TRBD1 matching over 7 bases. J gave up 4 bases and V 0 bases, and 8 bases lay outside the gene matches. The germline V gene has CDR1 SGHRS and CDR2 YFSETQ. This CDR3 region has 16 residues. CDR3 in DNA: TGCGCCAGCAGCTTGGGACAGGGCAGAAGCGCAGATACGCAGTATTTT. The encoded protein is CASSLGQGRSADTQYF.

The rearrangement joins TRBV6-4 to TRBJ1-1; D ambiguous. In germline, CDR1 is MRHNA, CDR2 SNTAGT. CDR3 length equals 16 residues. Trimming left V 0 bases short and J 5 bases short, with 16 bases between. This CDR3 is CASSDSPPEGRTEAFF. The CDR3 DNA reads as TGTGCCAGCAGTGACTCTCCCCCGGAGGGTAGGACTGAAGCTTTCTTT.